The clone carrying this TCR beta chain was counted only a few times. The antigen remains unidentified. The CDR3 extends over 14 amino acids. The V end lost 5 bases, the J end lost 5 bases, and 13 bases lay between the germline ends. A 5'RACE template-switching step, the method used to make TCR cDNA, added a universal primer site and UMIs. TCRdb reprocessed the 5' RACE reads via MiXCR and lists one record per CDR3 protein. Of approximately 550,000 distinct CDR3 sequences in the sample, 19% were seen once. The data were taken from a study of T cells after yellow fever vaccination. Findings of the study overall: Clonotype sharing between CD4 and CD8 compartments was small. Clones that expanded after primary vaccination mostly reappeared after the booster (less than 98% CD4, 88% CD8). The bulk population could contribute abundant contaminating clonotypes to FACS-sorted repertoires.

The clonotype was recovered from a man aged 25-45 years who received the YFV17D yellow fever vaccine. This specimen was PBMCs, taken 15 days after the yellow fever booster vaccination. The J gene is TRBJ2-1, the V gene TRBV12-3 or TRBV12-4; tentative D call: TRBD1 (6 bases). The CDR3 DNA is TGTGCCAGCAGTAACAGGGTTGAGAACAATGAGCAGTTCTTC. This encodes CASSNRVENNEQFF.